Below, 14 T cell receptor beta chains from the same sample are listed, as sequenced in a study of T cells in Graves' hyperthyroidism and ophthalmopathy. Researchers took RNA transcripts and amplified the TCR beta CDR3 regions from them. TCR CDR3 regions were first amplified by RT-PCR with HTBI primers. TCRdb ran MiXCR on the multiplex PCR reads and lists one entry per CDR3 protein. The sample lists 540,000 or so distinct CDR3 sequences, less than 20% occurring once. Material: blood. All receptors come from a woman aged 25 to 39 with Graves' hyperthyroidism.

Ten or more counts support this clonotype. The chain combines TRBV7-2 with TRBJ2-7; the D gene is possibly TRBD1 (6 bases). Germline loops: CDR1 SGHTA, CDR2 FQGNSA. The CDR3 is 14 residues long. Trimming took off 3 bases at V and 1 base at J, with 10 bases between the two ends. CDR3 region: CASSFHRASYEQYF. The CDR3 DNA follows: TGTGCCAGCAGCTTTCACAGGGCGTCCTACGAGCAGTACTTC.

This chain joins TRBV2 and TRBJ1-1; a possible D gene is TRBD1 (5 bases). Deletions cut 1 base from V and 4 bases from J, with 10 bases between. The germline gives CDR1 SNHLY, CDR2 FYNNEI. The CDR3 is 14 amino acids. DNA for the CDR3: TGTGCCAGCAGTGAAGTCAGGGTTACCACTGAAGCTTTCTTT. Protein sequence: CASSEVRVTTEAFF.

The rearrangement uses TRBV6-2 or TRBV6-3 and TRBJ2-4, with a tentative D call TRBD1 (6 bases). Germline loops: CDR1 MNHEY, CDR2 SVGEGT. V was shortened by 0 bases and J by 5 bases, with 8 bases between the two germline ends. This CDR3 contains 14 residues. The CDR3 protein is CASSYSRGQNIQYF. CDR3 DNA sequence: TGTGCCAGCAGTTACTCCAGGGGCCAAAACATTCAGTACTTC.

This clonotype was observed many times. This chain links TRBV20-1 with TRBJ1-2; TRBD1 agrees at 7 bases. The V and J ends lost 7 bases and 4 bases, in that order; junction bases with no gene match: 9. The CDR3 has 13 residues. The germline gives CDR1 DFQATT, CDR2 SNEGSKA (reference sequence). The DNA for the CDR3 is TGCAGTGTCCCGCAGGGGGTCGGCTATGGCTACACCTTC. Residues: CSVPQGVGYGYTF.

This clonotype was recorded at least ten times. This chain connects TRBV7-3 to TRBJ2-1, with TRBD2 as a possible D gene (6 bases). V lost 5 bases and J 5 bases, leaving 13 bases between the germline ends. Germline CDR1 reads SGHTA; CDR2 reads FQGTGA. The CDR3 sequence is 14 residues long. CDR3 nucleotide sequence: TGTGCCAGCAGCCTTCGGGAGATTAACAATGAGCAGTTCTTC. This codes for CASSLREINNEQFF.

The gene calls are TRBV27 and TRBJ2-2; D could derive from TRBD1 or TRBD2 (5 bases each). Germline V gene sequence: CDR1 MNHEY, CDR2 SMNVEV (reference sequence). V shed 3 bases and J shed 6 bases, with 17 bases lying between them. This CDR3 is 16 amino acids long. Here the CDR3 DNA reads TGTGCCAGCAGTTTGATTAGGACTGGGGCCCCCGGGGAGCTGTTTTTT. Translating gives CASSLIRTGAPGELFF.

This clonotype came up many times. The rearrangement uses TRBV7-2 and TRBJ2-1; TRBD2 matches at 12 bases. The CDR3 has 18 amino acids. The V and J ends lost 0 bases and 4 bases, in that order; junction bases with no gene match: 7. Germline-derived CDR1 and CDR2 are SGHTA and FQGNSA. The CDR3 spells CASSLALPGLAGYNEQFF. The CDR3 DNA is TGTGCCAGCAGCTTAGCCCTCCCGGGACTAGCGGGTTACAATGAGCAGTTCTTC.

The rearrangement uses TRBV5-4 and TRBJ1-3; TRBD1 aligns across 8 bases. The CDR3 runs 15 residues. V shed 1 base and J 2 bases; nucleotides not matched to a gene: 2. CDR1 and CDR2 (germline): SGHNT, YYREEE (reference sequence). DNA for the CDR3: TGTGCCAGCAGCTTGAGGGGACAGGCTGGAAACACCATATATTTT. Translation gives CASSLRGQAGNTIYF.

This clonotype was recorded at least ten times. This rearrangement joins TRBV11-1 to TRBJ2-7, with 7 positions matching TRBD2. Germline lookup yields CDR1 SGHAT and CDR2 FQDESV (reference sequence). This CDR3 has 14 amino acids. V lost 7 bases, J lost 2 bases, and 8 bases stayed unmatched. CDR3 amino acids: CASNNIGLAYEQYF. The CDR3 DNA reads TGTGCCAGCAACAACATCGGACTAGCCTACGAGCAGTACTTC.

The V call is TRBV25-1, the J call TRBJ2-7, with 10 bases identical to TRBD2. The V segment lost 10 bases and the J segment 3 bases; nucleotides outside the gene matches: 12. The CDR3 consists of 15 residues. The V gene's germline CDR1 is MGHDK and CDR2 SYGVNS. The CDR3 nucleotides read TGTGCCAACCCCCAGCGGGAGGGCTCAATCTACGAGCAGTACTTC. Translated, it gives CANPQREGSIYEQYF.

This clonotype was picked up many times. The CDR3 region is CATKTRVAKNIQYF. CDR3 DNA: TGTGCCACGAAGACCCGGGTAGCCAAAAACATTCAGTACTTC. J is TRBJ2-4 and V is TRBV28; D is unclear. In germline, CDR1 is MDHEN, CDR2 SYDVKM. V shed 10 bases and J shed 0 bases, with 13 bases lying between them. The CDR3 runs 14 residues.

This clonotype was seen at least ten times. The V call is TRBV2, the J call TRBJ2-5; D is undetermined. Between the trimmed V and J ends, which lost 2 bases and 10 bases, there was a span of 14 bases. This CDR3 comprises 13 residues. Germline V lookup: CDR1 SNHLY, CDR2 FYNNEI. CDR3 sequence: CASSEQGAMGQYF. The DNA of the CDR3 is TGTGCCAGCAGTGAACAAGGAGCGATGGGCCAGTACTTC. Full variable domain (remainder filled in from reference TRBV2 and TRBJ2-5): EPEVTQTPSHQVTQMGQEVILRCVPISNHLYFYWYRQILGQKVEFLVSFYNNEISEKSEIFDDQFSVERPDGSNFTLKIRSTKLEDSAMYFCASSEQGAMGQYFGPGTRLLVL.

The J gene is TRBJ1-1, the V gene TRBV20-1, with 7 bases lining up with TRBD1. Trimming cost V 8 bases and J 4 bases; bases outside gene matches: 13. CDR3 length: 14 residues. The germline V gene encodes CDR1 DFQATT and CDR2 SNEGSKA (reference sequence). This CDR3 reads CSTDITGVSTEAFF. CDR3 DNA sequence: TGCAGTACCGATATTACAGGGGTCAGCACTGAAGCTTTCTTT.

The CDR3 DNA is TGTGCCAGCAGTTATCCGGGACAGGGGGACTACGAGCAGTACTTC. This codes for CASSYPGQGDYEQYF. J is TRBJ2-7 and V is TRBV28, with 11 bases lining up with TRBD1. Trimming removed 4 bases from V and 3 bases from J; junction bases left unmatched: 5. The germline gives CDR1 MDHEN, CDR2 SYDVKM. CDR3 length: 15 amino acids.